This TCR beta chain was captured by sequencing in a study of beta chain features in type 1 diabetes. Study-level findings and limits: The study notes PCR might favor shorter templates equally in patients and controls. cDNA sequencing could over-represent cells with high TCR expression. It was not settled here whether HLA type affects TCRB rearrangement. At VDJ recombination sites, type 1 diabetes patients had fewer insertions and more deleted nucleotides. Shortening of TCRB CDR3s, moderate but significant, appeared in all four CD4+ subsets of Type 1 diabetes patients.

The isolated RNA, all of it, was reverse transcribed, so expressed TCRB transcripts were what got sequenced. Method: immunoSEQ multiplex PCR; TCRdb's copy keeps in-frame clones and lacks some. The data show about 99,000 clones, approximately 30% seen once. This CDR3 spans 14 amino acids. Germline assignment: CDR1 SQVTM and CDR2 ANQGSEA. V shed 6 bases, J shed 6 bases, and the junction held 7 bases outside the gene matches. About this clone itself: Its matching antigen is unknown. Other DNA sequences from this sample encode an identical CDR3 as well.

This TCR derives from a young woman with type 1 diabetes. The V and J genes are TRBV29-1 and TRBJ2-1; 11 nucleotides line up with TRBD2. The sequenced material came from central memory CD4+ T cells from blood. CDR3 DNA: TGCAGCGTGGCCGGGACTAGCGGACGCAATGAGCAGTTCTTC. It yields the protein CSVAGTSGRNEQFF.